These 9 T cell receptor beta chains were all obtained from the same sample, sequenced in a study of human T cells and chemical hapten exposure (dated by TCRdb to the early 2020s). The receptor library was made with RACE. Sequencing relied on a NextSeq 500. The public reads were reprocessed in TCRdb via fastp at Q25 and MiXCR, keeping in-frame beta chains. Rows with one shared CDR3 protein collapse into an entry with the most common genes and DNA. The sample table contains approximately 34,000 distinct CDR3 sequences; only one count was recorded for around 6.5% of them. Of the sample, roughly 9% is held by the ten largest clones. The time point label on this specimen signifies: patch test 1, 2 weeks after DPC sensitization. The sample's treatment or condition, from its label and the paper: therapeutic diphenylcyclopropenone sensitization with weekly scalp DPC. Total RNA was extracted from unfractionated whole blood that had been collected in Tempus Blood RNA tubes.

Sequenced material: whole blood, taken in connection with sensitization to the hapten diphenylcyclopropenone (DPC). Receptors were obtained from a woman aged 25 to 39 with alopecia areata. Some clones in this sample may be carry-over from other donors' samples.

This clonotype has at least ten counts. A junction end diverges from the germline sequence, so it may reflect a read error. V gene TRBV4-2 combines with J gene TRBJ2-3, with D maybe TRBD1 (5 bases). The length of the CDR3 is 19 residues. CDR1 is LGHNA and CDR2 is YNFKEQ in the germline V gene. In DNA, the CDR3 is TGCGCCAGCAGCCGATTCAAAGCAACAGGCCTAACTAGCACAGATACGCAGTATTTT. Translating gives CASSRFKATGLTSTDTQYF.

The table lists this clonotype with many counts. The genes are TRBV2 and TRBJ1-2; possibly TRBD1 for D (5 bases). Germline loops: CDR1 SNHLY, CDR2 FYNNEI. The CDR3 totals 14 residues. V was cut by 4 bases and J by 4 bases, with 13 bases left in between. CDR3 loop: CASSVIRQSYGYTF. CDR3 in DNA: TGTGCCAGCAGTGTAATCAGACAGAGCTATGGCTACACCTTC.

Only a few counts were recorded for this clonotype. The DNA of the CDR3 is TGCAGTGCTGAGCAGACATCGAATTATGGCTACACCTTC. Protein: CSAEQTSNYGYTF. The V and J genes are TRBV20-1 and TRBJ1-2; D gene ambiguous. CDR1 and CDR2 from the germline V gene are DFQATT and SNEGSKA (reference sequence). Trimming removed 5 bases from V and 5 bases from J, with 15 bases in between. This CDR3 is 13 amino acids long.

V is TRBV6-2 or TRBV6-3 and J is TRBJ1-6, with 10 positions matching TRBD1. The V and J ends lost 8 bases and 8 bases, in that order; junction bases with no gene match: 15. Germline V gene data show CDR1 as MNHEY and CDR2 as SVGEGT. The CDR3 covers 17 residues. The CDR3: CASGVIIGQGGDSPLHF. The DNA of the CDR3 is TGTGCCAGCGGAGTTATAATCGGACAGGGGGGTGATTCACCCCTCCACTTT.

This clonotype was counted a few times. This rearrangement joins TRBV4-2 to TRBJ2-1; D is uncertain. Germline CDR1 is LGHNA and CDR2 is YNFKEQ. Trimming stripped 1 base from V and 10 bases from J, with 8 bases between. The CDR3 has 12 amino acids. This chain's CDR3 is CASSQGPLEQFF. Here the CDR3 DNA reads TGTGCCAGCAGCCAAGGACCGCTGGAGCAGTTCTTC.

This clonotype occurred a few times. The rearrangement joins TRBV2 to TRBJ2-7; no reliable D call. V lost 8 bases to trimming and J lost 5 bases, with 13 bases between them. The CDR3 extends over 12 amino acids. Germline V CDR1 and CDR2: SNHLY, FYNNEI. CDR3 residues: CASHYLWNEQYF. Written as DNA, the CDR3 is TGTGCCAGCCACTACTTGTGGAACGAGCAGTACTTC.

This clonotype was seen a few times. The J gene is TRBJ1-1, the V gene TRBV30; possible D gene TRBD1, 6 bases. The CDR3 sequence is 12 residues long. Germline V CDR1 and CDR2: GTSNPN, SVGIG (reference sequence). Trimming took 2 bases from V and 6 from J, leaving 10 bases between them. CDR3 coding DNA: TGTGCCTGGAGTCCTAGGGGGGCTGAAGCTTTCTTT. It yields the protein CAWSPRGAEAFF. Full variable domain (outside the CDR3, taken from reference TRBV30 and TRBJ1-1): SQTIHQWPATLVQPVGSPLSLECTVEGTSNPNLYWYRQAAGRGLQLLFYSVGIGQISSEVPQNLSASRPQDRQFILSSKKLLLSDSGFYLCAWSPRGAEAFFGQGTRLTVV.

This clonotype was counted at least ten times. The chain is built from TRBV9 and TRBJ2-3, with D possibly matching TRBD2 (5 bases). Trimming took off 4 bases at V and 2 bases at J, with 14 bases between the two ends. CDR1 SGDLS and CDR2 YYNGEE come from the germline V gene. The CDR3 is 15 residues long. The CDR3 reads CASSPRDPYTDTQYF. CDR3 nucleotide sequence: TGTGCCAGCAGCCCCCGGGATCCATACACAGATACGCAGTATTTT.

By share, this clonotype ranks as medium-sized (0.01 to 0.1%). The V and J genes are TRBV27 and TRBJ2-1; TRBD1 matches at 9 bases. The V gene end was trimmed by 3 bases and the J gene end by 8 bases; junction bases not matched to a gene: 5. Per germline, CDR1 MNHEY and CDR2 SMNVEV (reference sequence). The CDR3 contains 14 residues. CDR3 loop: CASSFLGQGYEQFF. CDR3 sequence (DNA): TGTGCCAGCAGTTTTTTGGGACAGGGTTATGAGCAGTTCTTC.